These T cell receptor beta chains were read from a single sample in a study of T cell responses to AZD1222 COVID-19 vaccine. Sequencing used immunoSEQ multiplex PCR; TCRdb keeps in-frame clones, though not all of them. The data show about 130,000 clones, 85% to 90% seen once. The starting material was peripheral blood, obtained on day 0 of AZD1222 vaccination. These receptors originate from an adult in good health. Both conserved end residues are part of each CDR3. A D gene is named only where the DNA matches it firmly.

d_call | v_call | cdr3_aa
TRBD2 | TRBV3-1/TRBV3-2 | CASSRRLAGGPGELFF
. | TRBV10-3 | CAIIGAANTEAFF
TRBD1 | TRBV28 | CASSFDRANQPQHF
. | TRBV9 | CASSVGTHGTTNEKLFF
. | TRBV3-1/TRBV3-2 | CASSQQGLGDEQYF
. | TRBV19 | CASSPRAVGNSPLHF
. | TRBV5-6 | CASSLWGTPYEQYF
. | TRBV2 | CASSERSPYSNQPQHF
TRBD1 | TRBV2 | CASSGTGGNQPQHF
. | TRBV29-1 | CSVEDRSQGPSLAFF
. | TRBV25-1 | CASSGRGSGYTF
. | TRBV11-2 | CASSLDAHQPQHF
TRBD1 | TRBV4-1 | CASTQGTSGTGGYEQYF
TRBD1 | TRBV6-2/TRBV6-3 | CASSYSRGQGSSVSNQPQHF
TRBD2 | TRBV7-2 | CASSLAAGEGHEQYF
. | TRBV5-1 | CASSDRQAYTEAFF
. | TRBV11-3 | CASSSDKNTEAFF
. | TRBV3-1/TRBV3-2 | CASSLPRGEAFF
TRBD2 | TRBV7-9 | CASNLAGGPVGELFF
. | TRBV7-9 | CASSPDAVDTIYF
. | TRBV12-3/TRBV12-4 | CASIRNTEAFF
. | TRBV3-1/TRBV3-2 | CASSQDGGTGELFF
TRBD2 | TRBV7-6 | CASSTGLAGTYEQYF
TRBD2 | TRBV9 | CASSPSGRSTDTQYF
. | TRBV7-9 | CASDKRGSPQHF
TRBD2 | TRBV28 | CASSRPGLAETQYF
. | TRBV28 | CASSSTGYYGYTF
TRBD2 | TRBV27 | CASSLRTRDSVEQYF
. | TRBV18 | CASSQNQGIDTIYF
. | TRBV5-1 | CASSLLGSEEQYF
TRBD2 | TRBV4-1 | CASSHLLAGGSEQYF
TRBD1 | TRBV5-1 | CASSQAGDSRRNYGYTF
TRBD1 | TRBV2 | CASRDREGTEAFF
TRBD1 | TRBV19 | CASSTVPPTGMNTEAFF
. | TRBV10-3 | CAISERRGTDTQYF
. | TRBV15 | CATSRHSEGYGYTF
. | TRBV27 | CASSLDGRSNYGYTF
. | TRBV19 | CASSIGGENTEAFF
TRBD2 | TRBV27 | CASRKWTSGGPTDTQYF
. | TRBV7-2 | CASSPTRLSYNEQFF
. | TRBV7-2 | CASSLTVQGFLTEAFF
. | TRBV18 | CASSPSARRNTEAFF
. | TRBV12-3/TRBV12-4 | CASSSGEGEAFF